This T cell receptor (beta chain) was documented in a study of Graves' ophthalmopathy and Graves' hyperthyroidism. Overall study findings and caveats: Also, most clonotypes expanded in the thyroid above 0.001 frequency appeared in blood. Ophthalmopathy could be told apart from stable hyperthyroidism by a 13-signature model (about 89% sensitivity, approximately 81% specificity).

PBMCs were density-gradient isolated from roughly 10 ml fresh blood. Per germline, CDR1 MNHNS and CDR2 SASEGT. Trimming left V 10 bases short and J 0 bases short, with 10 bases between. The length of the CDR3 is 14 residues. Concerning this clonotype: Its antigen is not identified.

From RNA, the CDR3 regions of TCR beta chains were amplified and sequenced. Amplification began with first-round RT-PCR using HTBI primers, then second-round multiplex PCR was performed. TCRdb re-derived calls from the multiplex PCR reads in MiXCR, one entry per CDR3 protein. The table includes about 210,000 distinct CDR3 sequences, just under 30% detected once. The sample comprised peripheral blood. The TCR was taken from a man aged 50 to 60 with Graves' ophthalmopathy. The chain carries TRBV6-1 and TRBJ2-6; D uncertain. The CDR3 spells CATTLGSGANVLTF. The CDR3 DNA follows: TGTGCCACCACCCTCGGCTCTGGGGCCAACGTCCTGACTTTC.